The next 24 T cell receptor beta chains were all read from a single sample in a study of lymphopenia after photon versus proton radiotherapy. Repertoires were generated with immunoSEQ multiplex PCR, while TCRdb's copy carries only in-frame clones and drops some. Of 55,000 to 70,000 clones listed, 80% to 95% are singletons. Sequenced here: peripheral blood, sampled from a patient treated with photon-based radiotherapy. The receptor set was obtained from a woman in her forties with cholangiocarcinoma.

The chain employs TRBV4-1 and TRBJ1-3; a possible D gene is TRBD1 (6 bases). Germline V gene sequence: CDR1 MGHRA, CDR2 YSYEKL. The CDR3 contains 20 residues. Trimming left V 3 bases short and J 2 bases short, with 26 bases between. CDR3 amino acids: CASSHPRAGDTEYTGNTIYF. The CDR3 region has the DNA TGCGCCAGCAGCCATCCTCGGGCAGGGGACACGGAATATACTGGAAACACCATATATTTT.

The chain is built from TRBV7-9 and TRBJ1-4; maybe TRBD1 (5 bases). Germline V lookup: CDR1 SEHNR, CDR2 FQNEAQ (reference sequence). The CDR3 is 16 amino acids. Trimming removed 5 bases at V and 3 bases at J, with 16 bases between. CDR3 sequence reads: CASSPGGNRANEKLFF. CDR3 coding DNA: TGTGCCAGCAGCCCCGGGGGGAATCGAGCTAATGAAAAACTGTTTTTT.

The CDR3 sequence: CASVAASGDTQYF. As DNA, the CDR3 is TGTGCCAGCGTGGCGGCGAGTGGAGATACGCAGTATTTT. This sequence joins TRBV25-1 and TRBJ2-3; D is ambiguous. V was clipped by 8 bases and J by 5 bases, with 14 bases between them. Germline loops: CDR1 MGHDK, CDR2 SYGVNS. The CDR3 totals 13 residues.

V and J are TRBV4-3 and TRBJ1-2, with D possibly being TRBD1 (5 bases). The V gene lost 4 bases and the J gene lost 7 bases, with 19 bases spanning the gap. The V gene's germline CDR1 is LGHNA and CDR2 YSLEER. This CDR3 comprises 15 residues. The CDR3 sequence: CASSPPLAGGTGYTF. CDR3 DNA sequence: TGCGCCAGCAGCCCCCCCCTGGCCGGGGGGACTGGCTACACCTTC.

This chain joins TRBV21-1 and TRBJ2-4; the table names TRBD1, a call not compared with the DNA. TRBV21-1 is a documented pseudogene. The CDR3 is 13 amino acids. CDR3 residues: CARTGTVKNIQYF. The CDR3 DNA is TGTGCCAGGACCGGGACAGTTAAAAACATTCAGTACTTC.

CDR3 in amino acids: CASSPEGGQPQHF. The CDR3, as DNA: TGTGCCAGTAGTCCCGAGGGAGGTCAGCCCCAGCATTTT. The chain uses TRBV19 and TRBJ1-5; no definite D call. From germline, CDR1 is LNHDA and CDR2 SQIVND (reference sequence). This CDR3 contains 13 residues. Trimming removed 5 bases at V and 6 bases at J, with 11 bases between.

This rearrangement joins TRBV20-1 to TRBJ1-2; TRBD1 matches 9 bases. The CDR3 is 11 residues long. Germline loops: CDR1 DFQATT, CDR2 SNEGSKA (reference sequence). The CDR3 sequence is CIGTGWGGYTF. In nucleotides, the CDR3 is TGCATCGGGACAGGGTGGGGTGGCTACACCTTC.

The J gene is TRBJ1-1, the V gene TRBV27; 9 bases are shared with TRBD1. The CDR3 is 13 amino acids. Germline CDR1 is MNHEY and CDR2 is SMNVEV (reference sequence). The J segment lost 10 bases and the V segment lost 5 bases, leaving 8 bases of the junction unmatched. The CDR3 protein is CASSQWTGDLAFF. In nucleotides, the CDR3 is TGTGCCAGCAGTCAATGGACAGGGGACTTAGCTTTCTTT.

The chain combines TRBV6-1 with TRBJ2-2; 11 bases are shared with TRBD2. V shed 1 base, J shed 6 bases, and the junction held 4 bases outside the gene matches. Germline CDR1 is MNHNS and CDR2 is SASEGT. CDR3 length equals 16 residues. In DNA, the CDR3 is TGTGCCAGCAGTGAAGTAGCGGGAGGGATACCCGGGGAGCTGTTTTTT. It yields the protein CASSEVAGGIPGELFF.

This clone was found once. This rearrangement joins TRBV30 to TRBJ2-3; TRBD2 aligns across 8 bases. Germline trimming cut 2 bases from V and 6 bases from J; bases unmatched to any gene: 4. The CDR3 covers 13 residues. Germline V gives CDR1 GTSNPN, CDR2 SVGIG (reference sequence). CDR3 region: CAWSRGLEDTQYF. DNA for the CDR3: TGTGCCTGGAGTAGGGGACTAGAGGATACGCAGTATTTT.

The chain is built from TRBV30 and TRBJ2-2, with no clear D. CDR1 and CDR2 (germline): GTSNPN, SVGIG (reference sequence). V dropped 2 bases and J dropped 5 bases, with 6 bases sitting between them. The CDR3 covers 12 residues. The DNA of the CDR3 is TGTGCCTGGAGTTCCGGGACCGGGGAGCTGTTTTTT. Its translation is CAWSSGTGELFF.

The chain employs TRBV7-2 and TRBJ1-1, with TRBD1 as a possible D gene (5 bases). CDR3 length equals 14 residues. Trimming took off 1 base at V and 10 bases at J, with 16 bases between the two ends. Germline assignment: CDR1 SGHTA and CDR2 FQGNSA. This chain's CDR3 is CASSLGGTPGGAFF. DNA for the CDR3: TGTGCCAGCAGCTTAGGGGGGACTCCCGGTGGAGCTTTCTTT.

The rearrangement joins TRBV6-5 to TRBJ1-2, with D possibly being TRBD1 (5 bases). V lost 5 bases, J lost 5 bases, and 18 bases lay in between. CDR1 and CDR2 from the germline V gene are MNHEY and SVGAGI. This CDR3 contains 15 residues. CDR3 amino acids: CASSPSLGERYGYTF. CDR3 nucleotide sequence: TGTGCCAGCAGTCCCTCATTGGGGGAGAGATATGGCTACACCTTC.

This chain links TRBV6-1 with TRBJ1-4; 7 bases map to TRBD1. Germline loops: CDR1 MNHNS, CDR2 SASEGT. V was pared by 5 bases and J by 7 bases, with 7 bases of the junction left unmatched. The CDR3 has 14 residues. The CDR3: CASSRGQATEKLFF. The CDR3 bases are TGTGCCAGCAGTCGTGGACAGGCTACTGAAAAACTGTTTTTT.

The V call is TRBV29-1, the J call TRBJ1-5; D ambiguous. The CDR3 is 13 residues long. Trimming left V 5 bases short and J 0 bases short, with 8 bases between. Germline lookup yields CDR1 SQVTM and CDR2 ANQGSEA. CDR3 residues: CSVSQNSNQPQHF. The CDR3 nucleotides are TGCAGCGTTTCACAGAATAGCAATCAGCCCCAGCATTTT.

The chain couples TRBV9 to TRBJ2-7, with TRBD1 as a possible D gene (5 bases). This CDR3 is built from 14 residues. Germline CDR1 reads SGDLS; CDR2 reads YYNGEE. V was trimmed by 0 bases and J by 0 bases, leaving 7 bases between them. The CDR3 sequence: CASSVEGDSYEQYF. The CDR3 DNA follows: TGTGCCAGCAGCGTAGAAGGGGACTCCTACGAGCAGTACTTC.

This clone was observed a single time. The chain's CDR3 is CASAGMLGTEAFF. The CDR3 region has the DNA TGTGCTAGTGCCGGGATGCTAGGCACTGAAGCTTTCTTT. This chain joins TRBV12-5 and TRBJ1-1; no definite D call. Germline CDR1 is LGHNT and CDR2 is FRNRAP. V was shortened by 7 bases and J by 4 bases, with 13 bases between the two germline ends. The CDR3 spans 13 residues.

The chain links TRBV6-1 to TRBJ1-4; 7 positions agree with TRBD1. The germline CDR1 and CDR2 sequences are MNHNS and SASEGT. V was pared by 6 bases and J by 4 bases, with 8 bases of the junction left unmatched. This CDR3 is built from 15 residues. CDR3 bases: TGTGCCAGCAGGGGGTGGGACAGCCATAATGAAAAACTGTTTTTT. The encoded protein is CASRGWDSHNEKLFF.

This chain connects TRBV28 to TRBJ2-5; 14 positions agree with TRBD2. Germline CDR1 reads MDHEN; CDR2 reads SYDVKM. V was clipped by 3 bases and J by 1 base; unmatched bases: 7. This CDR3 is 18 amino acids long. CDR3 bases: TGTGCCAGCAGTTTCCCCGGACTAGCGGGAGGAGGCCAAGAGACCCAGTACTTC. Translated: CASSFPGLAGGGQETQYF.

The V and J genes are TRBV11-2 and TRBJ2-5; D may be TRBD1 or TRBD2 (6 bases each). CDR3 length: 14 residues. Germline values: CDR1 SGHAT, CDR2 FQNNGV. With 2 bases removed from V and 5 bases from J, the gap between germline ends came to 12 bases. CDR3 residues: CASSLLGGRETQYF. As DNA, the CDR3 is TGTGCCAGCAGCTTATTGGGGGGCAGGGAGACCCAGTACTTC.

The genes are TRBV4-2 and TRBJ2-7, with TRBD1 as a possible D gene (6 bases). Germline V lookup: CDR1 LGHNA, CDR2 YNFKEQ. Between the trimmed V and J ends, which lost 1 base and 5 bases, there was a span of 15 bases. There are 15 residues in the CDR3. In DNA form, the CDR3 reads TGTGCCAGCAGCCAAGGGGGGCAGGGTAGCCACGAGCAGTACTTC. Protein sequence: CASSQGGQGSHEQYF.

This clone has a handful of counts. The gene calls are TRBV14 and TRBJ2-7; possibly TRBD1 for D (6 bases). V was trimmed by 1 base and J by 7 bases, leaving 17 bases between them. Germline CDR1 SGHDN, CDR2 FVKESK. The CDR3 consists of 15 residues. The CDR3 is CASSQARGPFEEQYF. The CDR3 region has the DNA TGTGCCAGCAGCCAAGCCAGGGGACCGTTTGAAGAGCAGTACTTC.

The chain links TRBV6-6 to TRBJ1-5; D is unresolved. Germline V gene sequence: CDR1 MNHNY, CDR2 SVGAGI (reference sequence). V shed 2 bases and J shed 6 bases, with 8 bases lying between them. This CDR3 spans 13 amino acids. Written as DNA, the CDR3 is TGTGCCAGCAGTTACGAGGTTGTTCAGCCCCAGCATTTT. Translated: CASSYEVVQPQHF.

Here the CDR3 reads CASSPRGGLNNEQFF. Here the CDR3 DNA reads TGTGCCAGCAGCCCCCGGGGGGGCCTCAACAATGAGCAGTTCTTC. The chain has TRBV5-6 and TRBJ2-1; 8 bases are a match to TRBD2. The CDR3 totals 15 residues. Trimming took 4 bases from V and 5 from J; bases not matched to a gene: 8. Germline CDR1 and CDR2: SGHDT and YYEEEE.